This TCR beta chain was sequenced for a study of blood T cell repertoires in COVID-19 (dated by TCRdb to about 2020). For the wider study: Samples covering the acute and convalescent phases of COVID-19 were provided by collaborators in the United States, Italy and Spain. The material from the prospective study consisted of cDNA or gDNA derived from T cells, B-cell-depleted T cells, or PBMCs. The sample metadata nearly always contained a de-identified subject ID, COVID-19 status, age in years and sex. The repertoires were made available in a free public database intended to serve as a resource for research on the immune response to SARS-CoV-2. The dataset comprised deeply sampled blood TCRbeta repertoires from subjects exposed to, actively infected with, or recovered from COVID-19. Samples were obtained from the ongoing ImmuneRACE study (first 160 participants) and from 1,200 or so subjects provided by 6 global collaborators. HLA class I and class II types, where available, came from metadata supplied by the sample provider rather than from assay-based typing. Points the paper makes about the study in general: How much clinical and demographic metadata was included differed by source and by participant, and the metadata was provided uncurated.

TCRbeta CDR3 regions were amplified from genomic DNA using the immunoSEQ Assay, a bias-controlled multiplex PCR. The study's own analysis went as follows. The number of nucleated cells in each sample was estimated from the amplification of reference gene primers within the assay. To quantify the absolute abundance of each unique TCRbeta CDR3 rearrangement, sequence reads were collapsed and filtered. For each sample, productive Simpson clonality was calculated as the square root of Simpson's diversity index over productive rearrangements. TCRdb provides this immuneACCESS table in a form limited to in-frame rearrangements. Some clones are lacking; in checked studies, under half of them reflect an unresolved V gene, and why the rest are absent is not known. V and J calls and clone size are those listed in that table; D and trimming were worked out from the DNA. This sample lists approximately 350,000 clones; about 88% were detected once. Around 7.9% of the sample is taken by the ten largest.

Concerning this clone: No cognate antigen has been identified for it. No much larger clone exists at a distance of one base, and base qualities are not known.

The CDR3, from cysteine to phenylalanine, totals 12 residues. CDR3 DNA is the only sequence kept; it has 36 bases, read in frame from the first base. For this chain, trimming is 8 bases at the V end and 7 bases at the J end, and the number of junction bases without a gene match is 2. At one collaborating source in Seattle, patients were enrolled during active infection and were followed longitudinally through the course of disease. The collaborating institutions used their own protocols to collect whole blood in K2EDTA tubes. For TCRbeta analysis, collaborator samples were shipped as frozen whole blood, as isolated PBMCs, or as DNA extracted from either sample type.

The specimen was peripheral blood. The sequence came from a woman aged 70 to 79 with COVID-19, enrolled during active disease. The rearrangement combines TRBV12-3 or TRBV12-4 with TRBJ1-5, with 10 bases in between that match TRBD1. The DNA sequence follows: TGTGCCAGCGACAGGGGGCTCCAGCCCCAGCATTTT. Its coded protein is CASDRGLQPQHF.